The TCR beta chain under discussion was sequenced for a study of blood T cell repertoires in COVID-19. About the study: T cells, B-cell-depleted T cells, or PBMCs supplied cDNA or gDNA.

The data were produced by immunoSEQ multiplex PCR, yet TCRdb's version contains in-frame clones alone and is incomplete. The table records under 200,000 clones, 90% to 95% of them present only once. This CDR3 has 15 amino acids. Germline loops: CDR1 LNHDA, CDR2 SQIVND (reference sequence). Losses at the gene ends were 3 bases for V and 10 bases for J; bases not matched to a gene: 11. Sequences were obtained from peripheral blood. The clonotype originates from a man aged 45-60 years with acute or convalescent COVID-19. The V call is TRBV19, the J call TRBJ2-5, with 10 nucleotides matching TRBD2. As DNA, the CDR3 is TGTGCCAGTAGTATCTCTCTAGCGGGGGACCAATACCAGTACTTC. This sequence encodes CASSISLAGDQYQYF.